This T cell receptor (beta chain) originates from a study of blood T cells in healthy people across ages. Primed by a sample-barcoded 5' primer and a J-beta primer mix, a second PCR proceeded for 7 to 11 cycles. TCRdb used MiXCR to reprocess the 5' RACE reads, holding one entry per CDR3 protein. The sample holds roughly 930,000 distinct CDR3 sequences, roughly 50% seen once. Unmatched junction bases numbered 7, after V lost 6 bases and J lost 4 bases. The CDR3 loop spans 15 amino acids. Germline CDR1 reads LNHNV; CDR2 reads YYDKDF (reference sequence). Healthy Caucasian individuals from Russia aged 6 to 90 were enrolled as donors.

The receptor's source is a man aged 25 to 40 in good health. V is TRBV15 and J is TRBJ2-3; TRBD2 aligns across 10 bases. Sequenced sample: blood. The CDR3 sequence is CATRESGRGSDTQYF. CDR3 sequence (DNA): TGTGCCACCAGGGAGAGCGGGAGGGGTTCAGATACGCAGTATTTT.